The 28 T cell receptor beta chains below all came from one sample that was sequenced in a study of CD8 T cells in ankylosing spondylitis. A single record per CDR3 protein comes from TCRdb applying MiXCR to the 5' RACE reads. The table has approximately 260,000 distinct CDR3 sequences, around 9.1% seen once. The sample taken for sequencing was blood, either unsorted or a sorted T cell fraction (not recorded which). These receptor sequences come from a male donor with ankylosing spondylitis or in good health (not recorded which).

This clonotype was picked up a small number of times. The CDR3 DNA reads TGTGCCAGCAGCAGGGGACAGATCCTCCCATTTGCTTTCTTT. As protein: CASSRGQILPFAFF. The chain joins TRBV11-2 to TRBJ1-1; TRBD1 agrees at 7 bases. The CDR3 runs to 14 residues. The trim removed 5 bases at V and 11 bases at J, leaving 14 bases unmatched. Germline V gene sequence: CDR1 SGHAT, CDR2 FQNNGV.

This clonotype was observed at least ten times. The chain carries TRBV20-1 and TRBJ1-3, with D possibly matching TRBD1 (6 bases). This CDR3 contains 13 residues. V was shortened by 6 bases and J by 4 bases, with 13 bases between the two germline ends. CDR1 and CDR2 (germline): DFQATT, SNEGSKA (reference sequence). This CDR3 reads CSATGTSGNTIYF. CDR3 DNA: TGCAGTGCAACCGGGACATCAGGAAACACCATATATTTT.

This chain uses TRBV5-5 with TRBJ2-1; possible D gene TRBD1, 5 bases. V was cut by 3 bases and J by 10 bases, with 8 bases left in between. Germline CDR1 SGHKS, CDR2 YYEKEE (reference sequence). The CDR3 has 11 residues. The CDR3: CASSSRQEQFF. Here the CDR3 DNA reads TGTGCCAGCAGCTCTCGACAGGAGCAGTTCTTC.

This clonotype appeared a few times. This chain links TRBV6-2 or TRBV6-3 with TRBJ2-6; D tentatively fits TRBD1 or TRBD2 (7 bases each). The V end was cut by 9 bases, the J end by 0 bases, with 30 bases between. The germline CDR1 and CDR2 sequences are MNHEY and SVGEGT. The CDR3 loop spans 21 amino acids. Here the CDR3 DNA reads TGTGCCAGGACCTTCACAGGGGAGGGAATGACCCCATACTCTGGGGCCAACGTCCTGACTTTC. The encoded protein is CARTFTGEGMTPYSGANVLTF.

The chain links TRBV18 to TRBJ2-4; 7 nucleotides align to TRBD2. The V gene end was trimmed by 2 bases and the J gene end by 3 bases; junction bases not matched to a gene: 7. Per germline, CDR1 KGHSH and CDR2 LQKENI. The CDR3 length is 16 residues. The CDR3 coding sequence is TGTGCCAGCTCACCAGTGGGAGGGCAAGGCAAAAACATTCAGTACTTC. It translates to CASSPVGGQGKNIQYF.

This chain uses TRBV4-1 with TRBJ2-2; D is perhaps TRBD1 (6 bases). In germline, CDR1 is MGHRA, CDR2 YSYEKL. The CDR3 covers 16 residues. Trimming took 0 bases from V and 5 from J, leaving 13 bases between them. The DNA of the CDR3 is TGCGCCAGCAGCCAAGATGACAGGCAAGGAACCGGGGAGCTGTTTTTT. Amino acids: CASSQDDRQGTGELFF.

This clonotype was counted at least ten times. Here the CDR3 DNA reads TGCAGTGCTAGACACTCTAGCGGGACCACAGATACGCAGTATTTT. It yields the protein CSARHSSGTTDTQYF. The genes are TRBV20-1 and TRBJ2-3, with 9 bases matching TRBD2. Trimming cost V 2 bases and J 2 bases; bases outside gene matches: 5. The CDR3 extends over 15 amino acids. CDR1 is DFQATT and CDR2 is SNEGSKA in the germline V gene (reference sequence).

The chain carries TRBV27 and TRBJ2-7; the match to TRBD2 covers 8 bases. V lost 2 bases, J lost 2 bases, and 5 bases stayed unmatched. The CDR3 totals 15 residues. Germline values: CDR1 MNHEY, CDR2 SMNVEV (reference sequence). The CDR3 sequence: CASSLSSGSPYEQYF. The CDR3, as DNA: TGTGCCAGCAGTTTAAGCAGCGGGAGCCCCTACGAGCAGTACTTC.

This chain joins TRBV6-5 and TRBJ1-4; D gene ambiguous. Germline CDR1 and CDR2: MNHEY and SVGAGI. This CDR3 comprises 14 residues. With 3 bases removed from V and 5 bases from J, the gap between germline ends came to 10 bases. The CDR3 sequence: CASSYRSGNEKLFF. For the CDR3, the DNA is TGTGCCAGCAGTTATCGTTCCGGGAATGAAAAACTGTTTTTT.

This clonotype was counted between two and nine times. The CDR3 here is CSARDLLAGGPTDTQYF. In DNA, the CDR3 is TGCAGTGCTAGAGATCTCCTAGCGGGGGGGCCAACAGATACGCAGTATTTT. The chain uses TRBV20-1 and TRBJ2-3, with TRBD2 matching over 12 bases. There are 17 residues in the CDR3. Losses at the gene ends were 0 bases for V and 3 bases for J; bases not matched to a gene: 7. Germline CDR1 reads DFQATT; CDR2 reads SNEGSKA (reference sequence).

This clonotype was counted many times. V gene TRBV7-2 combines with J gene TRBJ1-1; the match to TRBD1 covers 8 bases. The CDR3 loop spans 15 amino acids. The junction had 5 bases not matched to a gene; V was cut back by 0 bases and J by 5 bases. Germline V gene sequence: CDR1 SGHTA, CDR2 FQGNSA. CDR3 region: CASSLARQGRTEAFF. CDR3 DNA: TGTGCCAGCAGCTTAGCGCGACAGGGGAGGACTGAAGCTTTCTTT.

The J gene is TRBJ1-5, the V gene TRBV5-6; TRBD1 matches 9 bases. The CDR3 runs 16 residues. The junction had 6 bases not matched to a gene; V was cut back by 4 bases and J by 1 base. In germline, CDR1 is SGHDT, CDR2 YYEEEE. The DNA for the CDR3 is TGTGCCAGCAGCGCGGGACAGGGTGGAAGCAATCAGCCCCAGCATTTT. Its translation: CASSAGQGGSNQPQHF.

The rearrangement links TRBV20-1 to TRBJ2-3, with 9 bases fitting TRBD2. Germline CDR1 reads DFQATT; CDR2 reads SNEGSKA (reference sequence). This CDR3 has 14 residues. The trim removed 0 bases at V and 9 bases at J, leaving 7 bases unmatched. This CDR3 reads CSARDRAGGGTQYF. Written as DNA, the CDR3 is TGCAGTGCTAGAGATCGGGCGGGAGGGGGAACGCAGTATTTT.

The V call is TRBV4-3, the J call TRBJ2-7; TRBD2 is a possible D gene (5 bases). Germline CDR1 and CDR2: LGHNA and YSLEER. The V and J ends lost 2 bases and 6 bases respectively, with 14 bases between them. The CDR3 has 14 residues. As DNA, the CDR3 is TGCGCCAGCAGCCAATCCCGGGGTCTCTCCGAGCAGTACTTC. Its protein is CASSQSRGLSEQYF.

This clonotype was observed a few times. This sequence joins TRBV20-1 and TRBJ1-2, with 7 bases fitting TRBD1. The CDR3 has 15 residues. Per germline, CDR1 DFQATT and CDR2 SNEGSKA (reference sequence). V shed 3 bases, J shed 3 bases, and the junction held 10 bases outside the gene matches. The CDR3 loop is CSASPAQGDDYGYTF. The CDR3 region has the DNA TGCAGTGCTAGTCCTGCCCAGGGGGATGACTATGGCTACACCTTC.

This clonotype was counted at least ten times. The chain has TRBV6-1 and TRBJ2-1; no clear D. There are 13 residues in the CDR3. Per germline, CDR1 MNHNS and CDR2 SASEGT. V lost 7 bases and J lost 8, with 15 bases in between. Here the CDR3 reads CASNPGPPHEQFF. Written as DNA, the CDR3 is TGTGCCAGCAATCCGGGCCCCCCACATGAGCAGTTCTTC.

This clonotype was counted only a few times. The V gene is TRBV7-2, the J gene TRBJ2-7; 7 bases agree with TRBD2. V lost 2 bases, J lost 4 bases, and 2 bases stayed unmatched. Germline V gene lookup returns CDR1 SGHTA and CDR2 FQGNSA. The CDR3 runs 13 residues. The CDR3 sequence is CASSLLAAYEQYF. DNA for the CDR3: TGTGCCAGCAGCTTACTAGCGGCTTACGAGCAGTACTTC. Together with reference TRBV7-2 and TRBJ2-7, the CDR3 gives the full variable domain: GAGVSQSPSNKVTEKGKDVELRCDPISGHTALYWYRQSLGQGLEFLIYFQGNSAPDKSGLPSDRFSAERTGGSVSTLTIQRTQQEDSAVYLCASSLLAAYEQYFGPGTRLTVT.

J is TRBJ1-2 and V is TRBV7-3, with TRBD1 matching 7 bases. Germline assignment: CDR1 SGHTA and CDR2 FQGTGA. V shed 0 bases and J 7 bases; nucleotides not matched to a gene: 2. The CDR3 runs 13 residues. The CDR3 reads CASSLTEGAGYTF. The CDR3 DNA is TGTGCCAGCAGCTTAACGGAGGGGGCTGGCTACACCTTC.

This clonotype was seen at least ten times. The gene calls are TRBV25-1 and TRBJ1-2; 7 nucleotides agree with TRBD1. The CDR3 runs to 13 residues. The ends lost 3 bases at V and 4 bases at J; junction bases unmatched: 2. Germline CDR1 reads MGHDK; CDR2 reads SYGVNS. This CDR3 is CASSDRDSYGYTF. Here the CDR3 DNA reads TGTGCCAGCAGTGACCGGGACAGCTATGGCTACACCTTC.

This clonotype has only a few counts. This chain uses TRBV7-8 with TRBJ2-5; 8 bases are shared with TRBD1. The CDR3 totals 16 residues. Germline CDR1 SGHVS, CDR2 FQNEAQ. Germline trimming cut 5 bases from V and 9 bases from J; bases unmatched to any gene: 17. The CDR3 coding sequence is TGTGCCAGCAGCCCCCAGACAGGGGACGGGAGAGCGGCCCAGTACTTC. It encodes CASSPQTGDGRAAQYF.

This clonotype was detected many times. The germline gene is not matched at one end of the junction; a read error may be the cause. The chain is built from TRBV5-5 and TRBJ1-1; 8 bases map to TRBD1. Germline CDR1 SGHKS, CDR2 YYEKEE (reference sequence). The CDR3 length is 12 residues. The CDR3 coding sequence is TGTGCCAGCAGCTCCCTGACAGGGGAGGCCCCTTTT. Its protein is CASSSLTGEAPF.

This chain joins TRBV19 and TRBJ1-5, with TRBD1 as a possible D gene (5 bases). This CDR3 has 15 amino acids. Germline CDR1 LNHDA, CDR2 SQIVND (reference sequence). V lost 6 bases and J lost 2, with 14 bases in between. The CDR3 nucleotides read TGTGCCAGTAGCACCTCCGGGGGAGGCAATCAGCCCCAGCATTTT. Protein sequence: CASSTSGGGNQPQHF.

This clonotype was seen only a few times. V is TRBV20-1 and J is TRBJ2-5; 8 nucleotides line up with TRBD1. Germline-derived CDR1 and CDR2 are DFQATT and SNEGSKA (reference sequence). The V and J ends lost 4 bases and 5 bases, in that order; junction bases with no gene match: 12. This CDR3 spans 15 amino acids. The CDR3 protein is CSAIKGQGAKETQYF. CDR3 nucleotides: TGCAGTGCTATCAAGGGGCAGGGGGCTAAGGAGACCCAGTACTTC.

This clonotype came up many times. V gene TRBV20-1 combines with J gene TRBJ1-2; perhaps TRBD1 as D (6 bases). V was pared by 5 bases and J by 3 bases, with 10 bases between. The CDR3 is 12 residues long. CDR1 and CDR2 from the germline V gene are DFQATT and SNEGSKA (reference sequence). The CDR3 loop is CSAGGPDYGYTF. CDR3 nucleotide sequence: TGCAGTGCTGGGGGCCCTGACTATGGCTACACCTTC.

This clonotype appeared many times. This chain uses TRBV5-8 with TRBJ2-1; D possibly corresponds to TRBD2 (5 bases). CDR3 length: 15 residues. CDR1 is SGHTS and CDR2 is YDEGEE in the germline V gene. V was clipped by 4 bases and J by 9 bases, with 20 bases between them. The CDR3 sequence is CASSGWGTSPFEQFF. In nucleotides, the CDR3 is TGTGCCAGCAGCGGCTGGGGAACTAGTCCCTTTGAGCAGTTCTTC.

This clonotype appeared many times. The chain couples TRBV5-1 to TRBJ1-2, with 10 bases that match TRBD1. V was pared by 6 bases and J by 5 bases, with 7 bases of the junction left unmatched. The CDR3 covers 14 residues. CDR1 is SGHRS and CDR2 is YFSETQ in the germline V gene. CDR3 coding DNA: TGCGCCAGCAACCCCGGGACAGGGGTTTATGGCTACACCTTC. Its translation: CASNPGTGVYGYTF.

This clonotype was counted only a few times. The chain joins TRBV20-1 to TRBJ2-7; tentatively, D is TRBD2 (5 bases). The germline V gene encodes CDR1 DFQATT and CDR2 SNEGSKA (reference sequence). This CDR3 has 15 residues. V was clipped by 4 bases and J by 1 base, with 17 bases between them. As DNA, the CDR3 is TGCAGTGCTATTGGGCGCCTGGAGGTTTCCTACGAGCAGTACTTC. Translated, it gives CSAIGRLEVSYEQYF.

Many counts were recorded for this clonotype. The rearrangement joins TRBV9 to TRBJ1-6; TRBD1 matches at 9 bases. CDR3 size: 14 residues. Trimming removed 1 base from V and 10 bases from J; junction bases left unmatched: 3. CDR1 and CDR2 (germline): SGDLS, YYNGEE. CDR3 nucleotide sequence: TGTGCCAGCAGCGTACTCGGACAGGGGTCACCCCTCCACTTT. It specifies CASSVLGQGSPLHF.